A selection of T cell receptor beta chains follows, all from one sample in a study of cytomegalovirus exposure and HLA in healthy donors. Here immunoSEQ multiplex PCR was the method, and the copy in TCRdb shows in-frame clones only, minus some. The profile shows around 170,000 clones, 79% of them singletons. The source material was PBMCs. Receptors were obtained from a woman in her 40s in good health and CMV-seronegative. The CDR3 runs from the conserved cysteine through the conserved F or W. A D gene is named only where the DNA matches it firmly. Expanded clones get a size class; other rows say once, few or many, or leave the size out.

CDR3aa: CASSPGNRGLNTEAFF; CDR3nt: TGTGCCAGCAGCCCCGGGAACAGGGGATTGAACACTGAAGCTTTCTTT; abundance: .; j_gene: TRBJ1-1; v_gene: TRBV11-2; d_gene: TRBD1
CDR3aa: CASSPRQSLASGYGYTF; CDR3nt: TGTGCCAGCAGTCCAAGACAAAGTCTCGCGTCTGGCTATGGCTACACCTTC; abundance: .; j_gene: TRBJ1-2; v_gene: TRBV27; d_gene: .
CDR3aa: CASSSGTGTNTEAFF; CDR3nt: TGCGCCAGCAGCTCAGGGACAGGGACGAACACTGAAGCTTTCTTT; abundance: .; j_gene: TRBJ1-1; v_gene: TRBV5-1; d_gene: TRBD1
CDR3aa: CASSRSTGVGEQYF; CDR3nt: TGCGCCAGCAGCCGCTCGACAGGGGTGGGAGAGCAGTACTTC; abundance: .; j_gene: TRBJ2-7; v_gene: TRBV4-1; d_gene: TRBD1
CDR3aa: CASSQDWQGATYEQYF; CDR3nt: TGCGCCAGCAGCCAAGATTGGCAGGGGGCGACCTACGAGCAGTACTTC; abundance: .; j_gene: TRBJ2-7; v_gene: TRBV4-1; d_gene: TRBD1
CDR3aa: CASSPLVAGGNEQFF; CDR3nt: TGTGCCAGCAGCCCTCTGGTAGCGGGAGGCAATGAGCAGTTCTTC; abundance: .; j_gene: TRBJ2-1; v_gene: TRBV7-8; d_gene: TRBD2
CDR3aa: CASSLSEGAGWEKLFF; CDR3nt: TGTGCCAGCAGTTTGTCCGAGGGGGCTGGATGGGAAAAACTGTTTTTT; abundance: .; j_gene: TRBJ1-4; v_gene: TRBV28; d_gene: TRBD1
CDR3aa: CASSSGQGKGYGYTF; CDR3nt: TGCGCCAGCAGCTCGGGACAGGGGAAAGGATATGGCTACACCTTC; abundance: .; j_gene: TRBJ1-2; v_gene: TRBV5-1; d_gene: TRBD1
CDR3aa: CASSAEVGRDTRGHEQYF; CDR3nt: TGTGCCAGCAGCGCGGAGGTAGGCAGGGACACCCGGGGCCACGAGCAGTACTTC; abundance: .; j_gene: TRBJ2-7; v_gene: TRBV7-8; d_gene: .
CDR3aa: CASSLGAGGGATNEKLFF; CDR3nt: TGTGCCAGCAGCCTAGGGGCCGGTGGGGGGGCAACTAATGAAAAACTGTTTTTT; abundance: .; j_gene: TRBJ1-4; v_gene: TRBV9; d_gene: .
CDR3aa: CASSSDRISEAFF; CDR3nt: TGTGCCAGCAGTTCGGACAGGATCAGTGAAGCTTTCTTT; abundance: .; j_gene: TRBJ1-1; v_gene: TRBV27; d_gene: TRBD1
CDR3aa: CASSVGPTGEKLFF; CDR3nt: TGTGCCAGCAGCGTAGGCCCTACAGGGGAAAAACTGTTTTTT; abundance: .; j_gene: TRBJ1-4; v_gene: TRBV9; d_gene: .
CDR3aa: CASSPPYRVSGYTF; CDR3nt: TGTGCCAGCAGCCCTCCCTACAGGGTTTCTGGCTACACCTTC; abundance: .; j_gene: TRBJ1-2; v_gene: TRBV14; d_gene: .
CDR3aa: CASSLRAGASYEQYF; CDR3nt: TGTGCCAGCAGCTTAAGGGCGGGGGCCTCCTACGAGCAGTACTTC; abundance: .; j_gene: TRBJ2-7; v_gene: TRBV7-3; d_gene: .
CDR3aa: CASSQEGWGTGGLSNQPQHF; CDR3nt: TGCGCCAGCAGCCAAGAGGGATGGGGGACAGGGGGCTTGAGCAATCAGCCCCAGCATTTT; abundance: .; j_gene: TRBJ1-5; v_gene: TRBV4-1; d_gene: TRBD1
CDR3aa: CATSRDGGTGHQPQHF; CDR3nt: TGTGCCACCAGCAGAGATGGAGGGACAGGGCATCAGCCCCAGCATTTT; abundance: .; j_gene: TRBJ1-5; v_gene: TRBV15; d_gene: TRBD1
CDR3aa: CASSFIQGATGELFF; CDR3nt: TGTGCCAGCAGCTTCATTCAGGGGGCCACCGGGGAGCTGTTTTTT; abundance: .; j_gene: TRBJ2-2; v_gene: TRBV5-4; d_gene: TRBD1
CDR3aa: CASSVVGLGEQFF; CDR3nt: TGTGCCAGCAGCGTAGTGGGGCTGGGTGAGCAGTTCTTC; abundance: few; j_gene: TRBJ2-1; v_gene: TRBV9; d_gene: .
CDR3aa: CASSQWRGTYEQYF; CDR3nt: TGCGCCAGCAGCCAATGGAGGGGCACCTACGAGCAGTACTTC; abundance: .; j_gene: TRBJ2-7; v_gene: TRBV4-1; d_gene: .
CDR3aa: CSVGTLGSYNEQFF; CDR3nt: TGCAGCGTCGGGACTCTGGGCTCCTACAATGAGCAGTTCTTC; abundance: .; j_gene: TRBJ2-1; v_gene: TRBV29-1; d_gene: .
CDR3aa: CSGVTGVLTEAFF; CDR3nt: TGCAGCGGTGTTACGGGGGTCCTGACTGAAGCTTTCTTT; abundance: .; j_gene: TRBJ1-1; v_gene: TRBV29-1; d_gene: .
CDR3aa: CASSPPRRGIGYTF; CDR3nt: TGTGCCAGCAGTCCGCCGCGCAGGGGGATAGGCTACACCTTC; abundance: .; j_gene: TRBJ1-2; v_gene: TRBV28; d_gene: TRBD1
CDR3aa: CASSPVRSSGNTIYF; CDR3nt: TGTGCCAGCAGTCCGGTACGGAGCTCTGGAAACACCATATATTTT; abundance: .; j_gene: TRBJ1-3; v_gene: TRBV28; d_gene: .
CDR3aa: CASRKGEAKNIQYF; CDR3nt: TGTGCCAGTAGGAAAGGGGAAGCCAAAAACATTCAGTACTTC; abundance: .; j_gene: TRBJ2-4; v_gene: TRBV19; d_gene: .
CDR3aa: CASSIGRQTNEKLFF; CDR3nt: TGTGCCAGTAGTATAGGGAGACAGACGAATGAAAAACTGTTTTTT; abundance: .; j_gene: TRBJ1-4; v_gene: TRBV19; d_gene: .
CDR3aa: CASSLATGKWGEQFF; CDR3nt: TGCGCCAGCAGCTTGGCGACAGGGAAGTGGGGTGAGCAGTTCTTC; abundance: .; j_gene: TRBJ2-1; v_gene: TRBV5-1; d_gene: TRBD1
CDR3aa: CASSLYKTADTEAFF; CDR3nt: TGTGCCAGCAGTTTATACAAGACAGCCGACACTGAAGCTTTCTTT; abundance: few; j_gene: TRBJ1-1; v_gene: TRBV27; d_gene: .
CDR3aa: CASSTRQYPNTEAFF; CDR3nt: TGTGCCAGTAGTACAAGACAGTACCCGAACACTGAAGCTTTCTTT; abundance: few; j_gene: TRBJ1-1; v_gene: TRBV19; d_gene: .
CDR3aa: CASSYAGIDYGYTF; CDR3nt: TGTGCCAGCAGTTACGCAGGGATCGACTATGGCTACACCTTC; abundance: few; j_gene: TRBJ1-2; v_gene: TRBV6-5; d_gene: .
CDR3aa: CASSQLAGRYEQYF; CDR3nt: TGTGCCAGCAGCCAACTGGCAGGGAGGTACGAGCAGTACTTC; abundance: .; j_gene: TRBJ2-7; v_gene: TRBV6-5; d_gene: .
CDR3aa: CASSSTASHYSGNTIYF; CDR3nt: TGTGCCAGCAGCTCTACGGCCAGCCACTACTCTGGAAACACCATATATTTT; abundance: .; j_gene: TRBJ1-3; v_gene: TRBV7-2; d_gene: .
CDR3aa: CATSRDLGESPLHF; CDR3nt: TGTGCCACCAGCAGAGATCTCGGGGAGTCACCCCTCCACTTT; abundance: .; j_gene: TRBJ1-6; v_gene: TRBV15; d_gene: .
CDR3aa: CASSPLERSSYEQYF; CDR3nt: TGTGCCAGCTCACCACTGGAAAGGAGCTCCTACGAGCAGTACTTC; abundance: .; j_gene: TRBJ2-7; v_gene: TRBV18; d_gene: .
CDR3aa: CASSPLARDGRGYTF; CDR3nt: TGTGCCAGTAGTCCCCTAGCAAGGGATGGGAGAGGCTACACCTTC; abundance: .; j_gene: TRBJ1-2; v_gene: TRBV19; d_gene: .
CDR3aa: CASSYRGQNIQYF; CDR3nt: TGTGCCAGCAGTTACCGGGGTCAAAACATTCAGTACTTC; abundance: .; j_gene: TRBJ2-4; v_gene: TRBV6-5; d_gene: .
CDR3aa: CASSPRGGSAYEQYF; CDR3nt: TGCGCCAGCAGCCCTCGGGGGGGGAGTGCCTACGAGCAGTACTTC; abundance: .; j_gene: TRBJ2-7; v_gene: TRBV4-1; d_gene: TRBD2
CDR3aa: CASSLSPGQGYEQYF; CDR3nt: TGTGCCAGCAGCCTCTCCCCGGGACAGGGCTACGAGCAGTACTTC; abundance: few; j_gene: TRBJ2-7; v_gene: TRBV6-6; d_gene: TRBD1
CDR3aa: CASSEPDPYEQYF; CDR3nt: TGTGCCAGCAGTGAGCCAGATCCCTACGAGCAGTACTTC; abundance: .; j_gene: TRBJ2-7; v_gene: TRBV2; d_gene: .
CDR3aa: CASSPQGDYGYTF; CDR3nt: TGTGCCAGCAGCCCACAGGGTGACTATGGCTACACCTTC; abundance: few; j_gene: TRBJ1-2; v_gene: TRBV5-4; d_gene: .
CDR3aa: CAISESGGTGGNTIYF; CDR3nt: TGTGCCATCAGTGAGTCCGGTGGGACAGGTGGAAACACCATATATTTT; abundance: .; j_gene: TRBJ1-3; v_gene: TRBV10-3; d_gene: TRBD1
CDR3aa: CAWSPPPPDRGYNYGYTF; CDR3nt: TGTGCCTGGAGCCCCCCCCCTCCGGACAGGGGATATAACTATGGCTACACCTTC; abundance: .; j_gene: TRBJ1-2; v_gene: TRBV30; d_gene: TRBD1
CDR3aa: CASRLTSGGSHNEQFF; CDR3nt: TGTGCCAGCAGACTGACTAGCGGGGGCTCCCACAATGAGCAGTTCTTC; abundance: .; j_gene: TRBJ2-1; v_gene: TRBV6-4; d_gene: TRBD2
CDR3aa: CASSVVATDTQYF; CDR3nt: TGTGCCAGTAGTGTCGTGGCCACAGATACGCAGTATTTT; abundance: few; j_gene: TRBJ2-3; v_gene: TRBV19; d_gene: .
CDR3aa: CASSWPSRGGGTEAFF; CDR3nt: TGTGCCAGCAGTTGGCCCTCCCGCGGGGGCGGCACTGAAGCTTTCTTT; abundance: .; j_gene: TRBJ1-1; v_gene: TRBV28; d_gene: .
CDR3aa: CASRQDRGPEQFF; CDR3nt: TGCGCCAGCAGACAGGACAGGGGACCTGAGCAGTTCTTC; abundance: .; j_gene: TRBJ2-1; v_gene: TRBV10-1; d_gene: TRBD1
CDR3aa: CASSPFPLLGSRYEQFF; CDR3nt: TGTGCCAGCAGCCCATTCCCCCTACTAGGGAGCCGCTATGAGCAGTTCTTC; abundance: .; j_gene: TRBJ2-1; v_gene: TRBV7-8; d_gene: .
CDR3aa: CASSSAGTGGYQLQHF; CDR3nt: TGTGCCAGCAGTTCCGCCGGGACAGGGGGCTATCAGCTCCAGCATTTT; abundance: .; j_gene: TRBJ1-5; v_gene: TRBV27; d_gene: TRBD1
CDR3aa: CASSIRRSNQPQHF; CDR3nt: TGTGCCAGTAGTATCCGGCGGAGCAATCAGCCCCAGCATTTT; abundance: .; j_gene: TRBJ1-5; v_gene: TRBV19; d_gene: .
CDR3aa: CASSLGGLGQPQHF; CDR3nt: TGTGCCAGCAGCTTAGGAGGGCTGGGCCAGCCCCAGCATTTT; abundance: .; j_gene: TRBJ1-5; v_gene: TRBV7-9; d_gene: .
CDR3aa: CATSRAPGQLTYEQYF; CDR3nt: TGTGCCACCAGCAGAGCTCCGGGACAGCTAACCTACGAGCAGTACTTC; abundance: .; j_gene: TRBJ2-7; v_gene: TRBV15; d_gene: TRBD1
CDR3aa: CASSIGSGQGEAFF; CDR3nt: TGTGCCAGTAGTATCGGGAGTGGACAGGGGGAAGCTTTCTTT; abundance: .; j_gene: TRBJ1-1; v_gene: TRBV19; d_gene: TRBD1
CDR3aa: CASSVVGGTGSQETQYF; CDR3nt: TGTGCCAGCAGCGTAGTAGGCGGGACAGGCTCACAAGAGACCCAGTACTTC; abundance: .; j_gene: TRBJ2-5; v_gene: TRBV9; d_gene: TRBD1
CDR3aa: CAWSTQTGGPEKLFF; CDR3nt: TGTGCCTGGAGTACACAGACAGGCGGGCCTGAAAAACTGTTTTTT; abundance: .; j_gene: TRBJ1-4; v_gene: TRBV30; d_gene: .
CDR3aa: CATTRQGWYGYTF; CDR3nt: TGTGCCACCACCAGACAGGGATGGTATGGCTACACCTTC; abundance: .; j_gene: TRBJ1-2; v_gene: TRBV15; d_gene: TRBD1
CDR3aa: CASSFGTGAYNQPQHF; CDR3nt: TGTGCCAGCAGCTTCGGGACAGGAGCCTACAATCAGCCCCAGCATTTT; abundance: .; j_gene: TRBJ1-5; v_gene: TRBV7-9; d_gene: TRBD1